This T cell receptor beta chain was identified during a study of regulatory T cells in long-lasting Graves disease. Time point denoted: newly diagnosed GD, antithyroid drugs for less than 3 months. Scientists built the TCR library using RNA that was extracted from PBMCs. Staff took around 9 milliliters of peripheral blood and put it into EDTA tubes. General study results and limits: Persistent patients had more shared public clonotypes (about 2,700) than new patients (around 1,000). Under persistent disease, TRBV28, TRBJ1-2 and TRBJ2-5 were used preferentially.

In building TCR beta libraries, iRepertoire HTBI primers were used together with Arm-PCR of CDR3 regions. Authors' data handling: Looking across samples, the authors found about 62 TRBV and some 13 TRBJ segments. Using its own MiXCR run on the multiplex PCR reads, TCRdb lists one record per CDR3 protein. These V and J calls originate from TCRdb's pipeline instead of the authors' own analysis. The table includes 200,000 to 250,000 distinct CDR3 sequences, around 20% detected once. Trimming took 6 bases from V and 0 from J, leaving 18 bases between them. The CDR3 loop spans 16 amino acids. This clonotype has ten or more counts. Its antigen remains unidentified.

The sample here was peripheral blood mononuclear cells (PBMCs), taken at new diagnosis, from a patient treated with antithyroid drugs. The rearrangement links TRBV12-3 or TRBV12-4 to TRBJ2-7; a weak D match, TRBD1 (6 bases). This receptor was taken from a female donor with Graves disease. CDR3 sequence reads: CASSPTQGKGSYEQYF. The CDR3, as DNA: TGTGCCAGCAGCCCCACCCAGGGGAAGGGCTCCTACGAGCAGTACTTC.